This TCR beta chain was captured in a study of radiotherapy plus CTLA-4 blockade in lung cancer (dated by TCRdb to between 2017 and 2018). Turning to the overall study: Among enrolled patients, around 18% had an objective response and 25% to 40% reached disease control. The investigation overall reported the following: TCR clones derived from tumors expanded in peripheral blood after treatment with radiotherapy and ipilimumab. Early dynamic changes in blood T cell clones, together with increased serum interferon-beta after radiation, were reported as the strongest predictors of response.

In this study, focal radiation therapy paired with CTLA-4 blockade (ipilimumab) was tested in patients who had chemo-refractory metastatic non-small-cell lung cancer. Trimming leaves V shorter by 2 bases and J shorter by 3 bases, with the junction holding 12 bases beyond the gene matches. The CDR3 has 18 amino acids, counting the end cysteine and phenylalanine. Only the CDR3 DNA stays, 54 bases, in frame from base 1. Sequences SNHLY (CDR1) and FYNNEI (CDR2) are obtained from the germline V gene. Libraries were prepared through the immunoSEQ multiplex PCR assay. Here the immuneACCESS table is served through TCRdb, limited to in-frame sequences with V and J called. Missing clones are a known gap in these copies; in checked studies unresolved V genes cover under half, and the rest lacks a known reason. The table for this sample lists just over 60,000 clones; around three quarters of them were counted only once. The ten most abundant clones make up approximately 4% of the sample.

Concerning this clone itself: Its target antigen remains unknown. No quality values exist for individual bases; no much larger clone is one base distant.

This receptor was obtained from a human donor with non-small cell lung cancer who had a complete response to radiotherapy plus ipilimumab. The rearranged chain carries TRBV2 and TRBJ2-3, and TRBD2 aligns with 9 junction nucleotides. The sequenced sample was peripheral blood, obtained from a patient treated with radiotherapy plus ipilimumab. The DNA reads TGTGCCAGCAGTGAAAGAAGGATGACTAGCGGAGGGACAGATACGCAGTATTTT. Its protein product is CASSERRMTSGGTDTQYF.